Below are 16 T cell receptor beta chains sequenced from a single sample in a study of cytomegalovirus exposure and HLA in healthy donors. Primers included in the PCR were 60 Vbeta and 13 Jbeta primers. Measured with immunoSEQ multiplex PCR; TCRdb has only the in-frame clones, and not every one. The data contain around 130,000 clones, roughly 88% of them singletons. Sequenced: PBMCs. Receptors originate from a middle-aged woman in good health and CMV-seronegative.

This clone showed up just once. The junction differs from germline at one of its ends, possibly a read error. The V gene is TRBV7-7, the J gene TRBJ2-1, with D possibly TRBD2 on 6 matching bases. From germline, CDR1 is SSHAT and CDR2 FNYEAQ (reference sequence). There are 15 residues in the CDR3. CDR3 region: CASSPAGLAYNEQFF. In DNA form, the CDR3 reads TGTGCTAGCAGCCCCGCGGGACTCGCCTACAATGAGCAGTTCTTC.

V gene TRBV6-5 combines with J gene TRBJ2-1; possible D gene TRBD2, 5 bases. The germline V gene has CDR1 MNHEY and CDR2 SVGAGI. V lost 6 bases, J lost 0 bases, and 12 bases lay in between. The CDR3 extends over 15 amino acids. The CDR3 DNA is TGTGCCAGCAGACCCCCCGGGGACTCCTACAATGAGCAGTTCTTC. Residues: CASRPPGDSYNEQFF.

The V gene is TRBV5-1, the J gene TRBJ1-5; the D gene is possibly TRBD1 (6 bases). V lost 4 bases to trimming and J lost 7 bases, with 27 bases between them. This CDR3 region has 18 residues. Germline V CDR1 and CDR2: SGHRS, YFSETQ. For the CDR3, the DNA is TGCGCCAGCAGCAACCAAAAACAGGGTGGTCCTCGCGGGCAGCCCCAGCATTTT. Amino acids: CASSNQKQGGPRGQPQHF.

The chain links TRBV25-1 to TRBJ2-1; 9 positions agree with TRBD2. The ends lost 0 bases at V and 8 bases at J; junction bases unmatched: 8. The V gene's germline CDR1 is MGHDK and CDR2 SYGVNS. The CDR3 loop spans 16 amino acids. For the CDR3, the DNA is TGTGCCAGCAGTGAATATAGCGGGAGCGCCGCCGATGAGCAGTTCTTC. Translation: CASSEYSGSAADEQFF. The full variable domain, with the rest looked up from reference TRBV25-1 and TRBJ2-1, is EADIYQTPRYLVIGTGKKITLECSQTMGHDKMYWYQQDPGMELHLIHYSYGVNSTEKGDLSSESTVSRIRTEHFPLTLESARPSHTSQYLCASSEYSGSAADEQFFGPGTRLTVL.

The chain uses TRBV5-1 and TRBJ1-2; 11 bases are shared with TRBD1. Germline CDR1 SGHRS, CDR2 YFSETQ. Germline trimming cut 3 bases from V and 8 bases from J; bases unmatched to any gene: 15. CDR3 length equals 17 residues. This CDR3 reads CASSSIRDRGGKRGYTF. The DNA for the CDR3 is TGCGCCAGCAGCTCCATTCGGGACAGGGGGGGAAAGAGAGGCTACACCTTC.

The V gene is TRBV6-1, the J gene TRBJ1-5, with TRBD1 as a possible D gene (5 bases). Germline CDR1 reads MNHNS; CDR2 reads SASEGT. Trimming took 1 base from V and 11 from J, leaving 18 bases between them. The CDR3 has 15 amino acids. CDR3 residues: CASSEGTGLTSAQHF. For the CDR3, the DNA is TGTGCCAGCAGTGAAGGGACGGGACTAACCTCTGCCCAGCATTTT.

The rearrangement links TRBV6-5 to TRBJ1-4; no firm D call. Per germline, CDR1 MNHEY and CDR2 SVGAGI. The CDR3 totals 16 residues. The V gene lost 1 base and the J gene lost 0 bases, with 9 bases spanning the gap. CDR3 coding DNA: TGTGCCAGCAGTTACTTTCCGCTAGCAACTAATGAAAAACTGTTTTTT. Translating it yields CASSYFPLATNEKLFF.

The rearrangement links TRBV5-8 to TRBJ2-1, with 7 bases that match TRBD2. CDR3 length: 16 residues. CDR1 is SGHTS, CDR2 YDEGEE, per germline. V trimming: 1 base; J trimming: 2 bases; junction bases outside the gene matches: 6. CDR3 DNA: TGTGCCAGCAGCTTGTTTCTAGCGGTTACCTACAATGAGCAGTTCTTC. It translates to CASSLFLAVTYNEQFF.

The table lists this clone with a count of one. The CDR3 sequence is CASSPGGELFF. The CDR3 nucleotides read TGCGCCAGCAGCCCCGGCGGGGAGCTGTTTTTT. The chain carries TRBV4-1 and TRBJ2-2; no clear D. The germline CDR1 and CDR2 sequences are MGHRA and YSYEKL. Trimming pared 4 bases from V and 7 bases from J, leaving 4 bases between. The CDR3 contains 11 residues.

The chain carries TRBV18 and TRBJ2-7, with TRBD1 matching 7 bases. This CDR3 is built from 13 residues. The germline V gene has CDR1 KGHSH and CDR2 LQKENI. The V and J ends lost 6 bases and 1 base, in that order; junction bases with no gene match: 3. CDR3 sequence reads: CASSLGQSYEQYF. The CDR3 region has the DNA TGTGCCAGCTCCCTGGGACAGTCCTACGAGCAGTACTTC.

V usage is TRBV28 and J usage is TRBJ2-1; 9 bases match TRBD2. The J segment lost 4 bases and the V segment lost 2 bases, leaving 3 bases of the junction unmatched. The CDR3 sequence is 15 residues long. Germline-derived CDR1 and CDR2 are MDHEN and SYDVKM. The CDR3 protein is CASSLQLAGYNEQFF. The CDR3 DNA reads as TGTGCCAGCAGTTTACAACTAGCGGGTTACAATGAGCAGTTCTTC. Supplemented by reference TRBV28 and TRBJ2-1, the full variable domain reads DVKVTQSSRYLVKRTGEKVFLECVQDMDHENMFWYRQDPGLGLRLIYFSYDVKMKEKGDIPEGYSVSREKKERFSLILESASTNQTSMYLCASSLQLAGYNEQFFGPGTRLTVL.

The gene calls are TRBV6-5 and TRBJ2-5; D is possibly TRBD1 (6 bases). Germline CDR1 reads MNHEY; CDR2 reads SVGAGI. The germline V and J ends were trimmed by 2 bases and 5 bases, with 15 bases remaining between them. The CDR3 extends over 15 amino acids. CDR3 DNA: TGTGCCAGCAGTTACGGCGCAGGCAGGGGCGAGACCCAGTACTTC. Protein product: CASSYGAGRGETQYF.

V and J are TRBV18 and TRBJ1-1, with TRBD1 matching over 8 bases. Germline CDR1 KGHSH, CDR2 LQKENI. J gave up 4 bases and V 3 bases, and 10 bases lay outside the gene matches. The CDR3 contains 16 residues. CDR3 residues: CASSPGRGLVSTEAFF. The CDR3 DNA reads as TGTGCCAGCTCACCCGGCAGGGGGCTCGTCAGCACTGAAGCTTTCTTT.

The chain has TRBV11-3 and TRBJ1-2, with a tentative D call TRBD1 (5 bases). This CDR3 spans 13 amino acids. Trimming pared 1 base from V and 8 bases from J, leaving 11 bases between. The germline V gene encodes CDR1 SGHNT and CDR2 YENEEA. This CDR3 is CASSLVPGIGYTF. CDR3 nucleotides: TGTGCCAGCAGCTTAGTGCCAGGGATCGGCTACACCTTC.

The gene calls are TRBV6-1 and TRBJ2-5, with 10 bases lining up with TRBD2. Germline V gene data show CDR1 as MNHNS and CDR2 as SASEGT. With V trimmed by 8 bases and J by 5 bases, 8 bases remained unmatched. CDR3 length: 14 amino acids. CDR3 amino acids: CASGPLAGYETQYF. DNA for the CDR3: TGTGCCAGCGGGCCACTAGCGGGATATGAGACCCAGTACTTC.

The gene calls are TRBV10-1 and TRBJ2-3, with 8 bases lining up with TRBD1. The CDR3 covers 14 residues. Losses at the gene ends were 5 bases for V and 4 bases for J; bases not matched to a gene: 5. CDR1 WNHNN and CDR2 SYGVQD come from the germline V gene (reference sequence). The CDR3 region is CASSRTGRSDTQYF. In nucleotides, the CDR3 is TGCGCCAGCAGTCGGACAGGGAGGTCAGATACGCAGTATTTT.